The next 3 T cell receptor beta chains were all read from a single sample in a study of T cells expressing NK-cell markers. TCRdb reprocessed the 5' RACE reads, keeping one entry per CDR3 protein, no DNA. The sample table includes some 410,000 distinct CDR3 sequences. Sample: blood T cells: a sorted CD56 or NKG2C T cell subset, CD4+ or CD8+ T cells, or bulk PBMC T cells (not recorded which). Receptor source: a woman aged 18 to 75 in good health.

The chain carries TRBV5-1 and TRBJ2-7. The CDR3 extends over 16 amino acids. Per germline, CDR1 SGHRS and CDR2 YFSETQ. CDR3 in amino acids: CASSSGDTVPTYEQYF.

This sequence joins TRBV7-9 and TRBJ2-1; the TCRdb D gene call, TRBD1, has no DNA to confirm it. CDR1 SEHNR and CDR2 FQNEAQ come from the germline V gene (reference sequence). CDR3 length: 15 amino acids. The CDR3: CASSLTGATYNEQFF.

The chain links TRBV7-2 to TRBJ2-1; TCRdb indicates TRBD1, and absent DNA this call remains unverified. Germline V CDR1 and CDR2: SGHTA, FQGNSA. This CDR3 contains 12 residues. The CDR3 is CASSWWGNEQFF.